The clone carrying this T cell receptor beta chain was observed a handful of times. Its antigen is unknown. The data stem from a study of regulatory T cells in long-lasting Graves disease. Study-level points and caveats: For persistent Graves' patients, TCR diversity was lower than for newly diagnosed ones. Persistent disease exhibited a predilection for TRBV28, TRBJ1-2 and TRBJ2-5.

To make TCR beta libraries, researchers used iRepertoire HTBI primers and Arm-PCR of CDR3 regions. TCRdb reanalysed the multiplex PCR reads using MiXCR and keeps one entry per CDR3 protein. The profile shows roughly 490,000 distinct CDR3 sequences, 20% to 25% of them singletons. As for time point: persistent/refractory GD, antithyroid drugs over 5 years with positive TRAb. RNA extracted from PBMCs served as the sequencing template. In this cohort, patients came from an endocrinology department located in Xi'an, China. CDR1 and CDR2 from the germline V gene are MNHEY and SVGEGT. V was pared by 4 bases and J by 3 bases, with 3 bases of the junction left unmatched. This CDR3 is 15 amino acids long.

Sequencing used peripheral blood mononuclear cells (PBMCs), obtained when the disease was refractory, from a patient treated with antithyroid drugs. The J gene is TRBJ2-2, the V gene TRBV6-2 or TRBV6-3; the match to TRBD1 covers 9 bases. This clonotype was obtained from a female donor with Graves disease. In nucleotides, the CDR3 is TGTGCCAGCAGTTGGGGACAGGGAGACACCGGGGAGCTGTTTTTT. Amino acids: CASSWGQGDTGELFF.